This T cell receptor (beta chain) was captured by sequencing in a study of blood T cell repertoires in COVID-19 (dated by TCRdb to about 2020). As for the study more broadly: The collaborator samples originated in the United States, Italy and Spain and spanned the acute and convalescent phases of COVID-19. The material from the prospective study consisted of cDNA or gDNA derived from T cells, B-cell-depleted T cells, or PBMCs. Deeply sampled blood TCRbeta repertoires from subjects exposed to, actively infected with, or recovered from COVID-19 were included in the dataset. The repertoires were released in a freely available public database meant as a resource for research on the immune response to SARS-CoV-2. Samples were obtained from the ongoing ImmuneRACE study (first 160 participants) and from 1,254 subjects provided by 6 global collaborators. Nearly every sample came with metadata listing a de-identified subject ID, COVID-19 status, age in years and sex. HLA class I and class II types, where available, came from metadata supplied by the sample provider rather than from assay-based typing. Overall results and qualifications from the work: Clinical and demographic metadata were provided uncurated, with the amount varying by source and participant.

The immunoSEQ Assay, a bias-controlled multiplex PCR, was used to amplify TCRbeta CDR3 regions from genomic DNA. As for the authors' bioinformatics: The number of nucleated cells in each sample was estimated by amplification of reference gene primers within the assay. To quantify the absolute abundance of each unique TCRbeta CDR3 rearrangement, sequence reads were collapsed and filtered. Productive Simpson clonality was computed per sample as the square root of Simpson's diversity index over productive rearrangements. In its TCRdb copy, this immuneACCESS table keeps in-frame sequences only and misses some clones. Where compared with another copy, unresolved V genes explain less than half of these, and the others have no known cause. The V and J calls and clone size come from that table; D and trimming were worked out from the DNA. The sample data list about 200,000 clones, and 65% to 90% of these were observed just once. Approximately 5% of the sample is taken by the ten largest.

Each collaborating institution followed its own protocols to collect whole blood in K2EDTA tubes. For TCRbeta analysis, collaborators shipped samples in one of three forms: frozen whole blood, isolated PBMCs, or DNA extracted from either of those sample types. CDR1 and CDR2, per the germline V gene, are LGHNT and FRNRAP. From cysteine to phenylalanine, the CDR3 is 16 amino acids long. The retained sequence is limited to the CDR3, 48 bases, with the frame set at the first base. Trimming costs V 2 bases and J 4 bases, and their ends lie 17 bases apart. On this clone: Its antigen target is currently unknown. Per-nucleotide qualities are absent, and no much larger clonotype sits a single base away.

The sample consisted of peripheral blood. This receptor was taken from a human donor in a cohort sampled during active COVID-19. In this chain, TRBV12-5 is recombined with TRBJ2-5; the D segment could be TRBD2, given 6 matching bases. CDR3 loop: CASGLRRRPEGETQYF. In nucleotides, the sequence is TGTGCTAGTGGTTTGAGGAGGAGGCCGGAGGGAGAGACCCAGTACTTC.